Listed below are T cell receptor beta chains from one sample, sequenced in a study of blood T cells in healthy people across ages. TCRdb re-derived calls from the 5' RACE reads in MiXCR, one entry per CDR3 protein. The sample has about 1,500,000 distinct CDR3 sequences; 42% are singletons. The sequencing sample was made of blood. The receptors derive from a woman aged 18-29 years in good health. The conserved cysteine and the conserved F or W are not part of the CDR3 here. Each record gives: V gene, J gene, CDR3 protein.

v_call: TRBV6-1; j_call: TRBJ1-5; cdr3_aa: ATLRPQGGYSNQPQH
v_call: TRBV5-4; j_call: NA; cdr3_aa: ASSHKTGKNYEQY
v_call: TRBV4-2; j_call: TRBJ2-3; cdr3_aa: ASSQARAGGRQDTQY
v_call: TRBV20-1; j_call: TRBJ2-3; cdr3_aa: SADRDRVSDTQY
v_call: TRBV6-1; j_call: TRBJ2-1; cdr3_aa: ASSEGVVKEGEQF
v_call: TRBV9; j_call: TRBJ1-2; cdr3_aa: ASSVEHIPEGYT
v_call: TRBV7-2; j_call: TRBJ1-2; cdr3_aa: ASSLGALYGYT
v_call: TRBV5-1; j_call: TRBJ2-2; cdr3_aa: ASSSFEIGELF
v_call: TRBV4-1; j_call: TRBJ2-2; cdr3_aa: ASSQDGLAVEAGELF
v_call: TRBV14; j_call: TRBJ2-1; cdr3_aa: ASSQDAPSEQF
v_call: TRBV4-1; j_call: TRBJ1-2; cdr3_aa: ASSLTLQGVAYGYT
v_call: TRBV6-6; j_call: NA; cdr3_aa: ASRRTSGAPQETQY
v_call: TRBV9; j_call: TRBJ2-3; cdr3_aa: ASTLDRSTDTQY
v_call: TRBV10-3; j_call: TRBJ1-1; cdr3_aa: AISDKGHLNTEAF